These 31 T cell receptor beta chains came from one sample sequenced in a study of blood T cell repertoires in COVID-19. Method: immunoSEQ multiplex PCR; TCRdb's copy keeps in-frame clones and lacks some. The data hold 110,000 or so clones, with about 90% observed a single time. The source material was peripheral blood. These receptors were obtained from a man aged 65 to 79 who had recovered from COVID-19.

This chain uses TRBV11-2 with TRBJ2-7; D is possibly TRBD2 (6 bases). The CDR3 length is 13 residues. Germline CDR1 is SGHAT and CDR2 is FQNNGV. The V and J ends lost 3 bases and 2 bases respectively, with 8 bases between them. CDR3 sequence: CASSFGGAYEQYF. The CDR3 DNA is TGTGCCAGCAGCTTCGGCGGGGCCTACGAGCAGTACTTC.

CDR3 amino acids: CASSDTGGDGNTIYF. The CDR3 nucleotides are TGTGCCAGCAGCGATACAGGGGGCGATGGAAACACCATATATTTT. The V gene is TRBV7-9, the J gene TRBJ1-3; 9 bases fit TRBD1. The CDR3 contains 15 residues. The V gene end was trimmed by 5 bases and the J gene end by 3 bases; junction bases not matched to a gene: 5. Germline values: CDR1 SEHNR, CDR2 FQNEAQ (reference sequence).

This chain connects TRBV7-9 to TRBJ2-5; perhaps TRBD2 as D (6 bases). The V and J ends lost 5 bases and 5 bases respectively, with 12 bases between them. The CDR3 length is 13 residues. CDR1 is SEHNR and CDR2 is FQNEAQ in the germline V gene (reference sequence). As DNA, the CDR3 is TGTGCCAGCAGCCGGGGGACTTCGGAGACCCAGTACTTC. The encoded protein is CASSRGTSETQYF.

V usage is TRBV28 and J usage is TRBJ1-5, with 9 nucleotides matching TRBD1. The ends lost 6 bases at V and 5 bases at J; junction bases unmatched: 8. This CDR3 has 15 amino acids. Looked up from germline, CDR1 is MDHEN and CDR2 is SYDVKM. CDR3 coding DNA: TGTGCCAGCAGACCCACAGGGGGCGCCTATCAGCCCCAGCATTTT. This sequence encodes CASRPTGGAYQPQHF.

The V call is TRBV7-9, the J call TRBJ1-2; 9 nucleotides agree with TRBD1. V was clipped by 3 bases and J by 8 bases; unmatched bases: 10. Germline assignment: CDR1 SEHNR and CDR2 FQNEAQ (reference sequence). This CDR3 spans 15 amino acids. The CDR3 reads CASSFWDREISGYTF. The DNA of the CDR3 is TGTGCCAGCAGCTTTTGGGACAGGGAGATTTCGGGCTACACCTTC.

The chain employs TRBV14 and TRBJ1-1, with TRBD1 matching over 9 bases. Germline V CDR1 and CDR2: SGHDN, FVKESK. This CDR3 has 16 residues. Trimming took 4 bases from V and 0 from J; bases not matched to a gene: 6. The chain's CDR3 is CASSPLGTGMNTEAFF. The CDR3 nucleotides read TGTGCCAGCAGCCCACTCGGGACAGGGATGAACACTGAAGCTTTCTTT. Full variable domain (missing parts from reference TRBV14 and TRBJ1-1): EAGVTQFPSHSVIEKGQTVTLRCDPISGHDNLYWYRRVMGKEIKFLLHFVKESKQDESGMPNNRFLAERTGGTYSTLKVQPAELEDSGVYFCASSPLGTGMNTEAFFGQGTRLTVV.

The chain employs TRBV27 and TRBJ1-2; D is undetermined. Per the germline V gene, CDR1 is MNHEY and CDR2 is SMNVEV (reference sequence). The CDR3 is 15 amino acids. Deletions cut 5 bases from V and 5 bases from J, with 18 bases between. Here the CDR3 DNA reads TGTGCCAGCAGTCCCCTTTCCAGCGGCAGGTATGGCTACACCTTC. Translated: CASSPLSSGRYGYTF.

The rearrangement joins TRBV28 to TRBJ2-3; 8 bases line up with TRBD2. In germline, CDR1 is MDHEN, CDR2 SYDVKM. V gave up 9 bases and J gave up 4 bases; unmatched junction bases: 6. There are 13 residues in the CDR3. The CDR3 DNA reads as TGTGCCAGTACCAGAGCGGGGGCAGATACGCAGTATTTT. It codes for CASTRAGADTQYF. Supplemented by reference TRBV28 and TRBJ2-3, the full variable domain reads DVKVTQSSRYLVKRTGEKVFLECVQDMDHENMFWYRQDPGLGLRLIYFSYDVKMKEKGDIPEGYSVSREKKERFSLILESASTNQTSMYLCASTRAGADTQYFGPGTRLTVL.

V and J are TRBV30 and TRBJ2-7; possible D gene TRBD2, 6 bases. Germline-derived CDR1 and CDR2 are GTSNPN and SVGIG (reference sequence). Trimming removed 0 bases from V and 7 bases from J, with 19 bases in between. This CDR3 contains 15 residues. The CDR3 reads CAWSVKGSRAGEQYF. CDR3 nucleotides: TGTGCCTGGAGTGTAAAGGGATCCCGGGCGGGAGAGCAGTACTTC.

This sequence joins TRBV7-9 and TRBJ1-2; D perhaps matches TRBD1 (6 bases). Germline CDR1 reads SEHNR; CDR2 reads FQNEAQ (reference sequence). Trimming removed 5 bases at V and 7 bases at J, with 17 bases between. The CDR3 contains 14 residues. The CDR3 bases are TGTGCCAGCAGCCCAGGGGATGTCTCTTTTGGCTACACCTTC. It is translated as CASSPGDVSFGYTF.

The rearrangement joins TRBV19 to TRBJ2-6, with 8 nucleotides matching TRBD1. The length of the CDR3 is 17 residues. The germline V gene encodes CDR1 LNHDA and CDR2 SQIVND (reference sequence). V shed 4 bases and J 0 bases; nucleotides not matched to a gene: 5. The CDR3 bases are TGTGCCAGTAGTAGCCAGGGGGCTTCCTCTGGGGCCAACGTCCTGACTTTC. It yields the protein CASSSQGASSGANVLTF.

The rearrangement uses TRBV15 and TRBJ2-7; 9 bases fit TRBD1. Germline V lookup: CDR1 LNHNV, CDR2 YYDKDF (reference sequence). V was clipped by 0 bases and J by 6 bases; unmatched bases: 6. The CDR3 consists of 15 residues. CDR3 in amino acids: CATSRDPTGGIEQYF. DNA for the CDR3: TGTGCCACCAGCAGAGATCCGACAGGGGGGATCGAGCAGTACTTC.

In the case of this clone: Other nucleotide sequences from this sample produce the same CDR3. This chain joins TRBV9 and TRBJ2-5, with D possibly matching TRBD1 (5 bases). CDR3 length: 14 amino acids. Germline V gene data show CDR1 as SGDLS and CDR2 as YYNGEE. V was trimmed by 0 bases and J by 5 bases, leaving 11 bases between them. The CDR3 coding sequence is TGTGCCAGCAGCGTAGATAGGGGTTCGGAGACCCAGTACTTC. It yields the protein CASSVDRGSETQYF.

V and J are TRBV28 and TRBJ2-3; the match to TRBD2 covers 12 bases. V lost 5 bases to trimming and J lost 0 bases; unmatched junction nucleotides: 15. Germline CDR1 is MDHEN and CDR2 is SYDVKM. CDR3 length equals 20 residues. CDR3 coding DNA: TGTGCCAGCAGTCTACTCCTTAGCACTAGCGGGAGGACTAGCACAGATACGCAGTATTTT. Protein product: CASSLLLSTSGRTSTDTQYF.

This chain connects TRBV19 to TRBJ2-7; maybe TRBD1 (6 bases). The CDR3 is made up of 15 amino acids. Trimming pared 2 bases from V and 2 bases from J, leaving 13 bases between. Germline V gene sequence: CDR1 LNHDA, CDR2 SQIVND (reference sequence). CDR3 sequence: CASSIRGGQPYEQYF. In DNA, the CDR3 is TGTGCCAGTAGTATAAGGGGCGGACAGCCCTACGAGCAGTACTTC.

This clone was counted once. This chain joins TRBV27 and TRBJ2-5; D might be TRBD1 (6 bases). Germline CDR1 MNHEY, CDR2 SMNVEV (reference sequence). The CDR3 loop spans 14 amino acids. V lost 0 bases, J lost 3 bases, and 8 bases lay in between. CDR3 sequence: CASSLSAGEETQYF. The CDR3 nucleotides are TGTGCCAGCAGTTTATCCGCAGGGGAAGAGACCCAGTACTTC.

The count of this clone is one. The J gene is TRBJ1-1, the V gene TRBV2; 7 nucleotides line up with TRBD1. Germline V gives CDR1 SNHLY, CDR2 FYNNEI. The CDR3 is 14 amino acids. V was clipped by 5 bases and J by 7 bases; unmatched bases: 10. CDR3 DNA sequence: TGTGCCAGCAGTCCACCCCAGGGGGATGGTGAAGCTTTCTTT. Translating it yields CASSPPQGDGEAFF.

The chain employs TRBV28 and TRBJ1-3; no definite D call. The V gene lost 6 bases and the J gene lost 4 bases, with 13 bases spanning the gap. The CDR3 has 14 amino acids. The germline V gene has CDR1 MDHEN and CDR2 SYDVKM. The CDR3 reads CASSRGMYGNTIYF. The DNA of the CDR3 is TGTGCCAGCAGCAGAGGGATGTACGGAAACACCATATATTTT.

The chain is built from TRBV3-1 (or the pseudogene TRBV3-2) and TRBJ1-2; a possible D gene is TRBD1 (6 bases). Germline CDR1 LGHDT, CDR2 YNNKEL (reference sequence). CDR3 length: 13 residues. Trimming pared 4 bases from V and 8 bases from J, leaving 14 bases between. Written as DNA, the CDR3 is TGTGCCAGCAGCCCTCAGGGGAGCGGCGGCTACACCTTC. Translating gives CASSPQGSGGYTF.

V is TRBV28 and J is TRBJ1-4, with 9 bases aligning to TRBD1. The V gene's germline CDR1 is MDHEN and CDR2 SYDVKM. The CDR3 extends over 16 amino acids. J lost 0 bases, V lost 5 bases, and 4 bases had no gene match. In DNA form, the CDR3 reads TGTGCCAGCAGTCCCGGGACAGGGTCAACTAATGAAAAACTGTTTTTT. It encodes CASSPGTGSTNEKLFF.

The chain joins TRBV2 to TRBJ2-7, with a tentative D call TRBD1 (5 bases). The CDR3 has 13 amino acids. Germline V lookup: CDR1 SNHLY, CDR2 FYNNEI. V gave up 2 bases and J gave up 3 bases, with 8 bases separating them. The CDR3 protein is CASSEKGRYEQYF. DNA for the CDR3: TGTGCCAGCAGTGAAAAGGGGCGCTACGAGCAGTACTTC.

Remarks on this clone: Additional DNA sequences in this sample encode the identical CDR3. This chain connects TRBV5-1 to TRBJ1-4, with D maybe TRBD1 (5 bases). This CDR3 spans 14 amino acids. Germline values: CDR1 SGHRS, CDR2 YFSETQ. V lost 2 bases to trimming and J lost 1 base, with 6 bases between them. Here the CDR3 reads CASSFGGTNEKLFF. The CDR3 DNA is TGCGCCAGCAGCTTCGGGGGAACTAATGAAAAACTGTTTTTT. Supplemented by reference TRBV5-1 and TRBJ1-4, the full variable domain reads KAGVTQTPRYLIKTRGQQVTLSCSPISGHRSVSWYQQTPGQGLQFLFEYFSETQRNKGNFPGRFSGRQFSNSRSEMNVSTLELGDSALYLCASSFGGTNEKLFFGSGTQLSVL.

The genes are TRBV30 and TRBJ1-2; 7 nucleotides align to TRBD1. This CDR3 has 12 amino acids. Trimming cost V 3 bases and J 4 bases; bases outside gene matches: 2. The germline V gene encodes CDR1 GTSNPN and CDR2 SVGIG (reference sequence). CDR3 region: CAWSNRGYGYTF. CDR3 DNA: TGTGCCTGGAGCAACAGGGGCTATGGCTACACCTTC. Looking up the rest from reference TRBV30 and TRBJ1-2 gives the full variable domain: SQTIHQWPATLVQPVGSPLSLECTVEGTSNPNLYWYRQAAGRGLQLLFYSVGIGQISSEVPQNLSASRPQDRQFILSSKKLLLSDSGFYLCAWSNRGYGYTFGSGTRLTVV.

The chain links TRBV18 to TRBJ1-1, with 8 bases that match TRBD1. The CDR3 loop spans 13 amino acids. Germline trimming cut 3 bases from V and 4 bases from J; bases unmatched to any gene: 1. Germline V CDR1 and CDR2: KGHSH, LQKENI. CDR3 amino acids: CASSPDRATEAFF. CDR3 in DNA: TGTGCCAGCTCACCGGACAGGGCCACTGAAGCTTTCTTT.

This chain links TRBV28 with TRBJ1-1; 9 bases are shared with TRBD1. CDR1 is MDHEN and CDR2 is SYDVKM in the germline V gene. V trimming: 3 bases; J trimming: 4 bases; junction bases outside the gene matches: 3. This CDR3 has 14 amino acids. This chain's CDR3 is CASSLTGGTTEAFF. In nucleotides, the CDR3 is TGTGCCAGCAGTTTGACAGGGGGTACCACTGAAGCTTTCTTT.

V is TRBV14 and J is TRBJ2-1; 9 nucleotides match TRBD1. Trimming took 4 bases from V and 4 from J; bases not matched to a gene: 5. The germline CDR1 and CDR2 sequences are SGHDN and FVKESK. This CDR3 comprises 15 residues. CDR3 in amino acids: CASSRDRAIYNEQFF. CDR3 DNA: TGTGCCAGCAGCCGGGACAGGGCGATTTACAATGAGCAGTTCTTC.

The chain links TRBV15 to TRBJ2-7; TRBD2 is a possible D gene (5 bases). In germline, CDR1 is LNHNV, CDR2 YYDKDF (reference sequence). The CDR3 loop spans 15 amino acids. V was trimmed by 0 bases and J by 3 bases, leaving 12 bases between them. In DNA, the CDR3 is TGTGCCACCAGCAGAGAGGCGGGCACATACTACGAGCAGTACTTC. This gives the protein CATSREAGTYYEQYF.

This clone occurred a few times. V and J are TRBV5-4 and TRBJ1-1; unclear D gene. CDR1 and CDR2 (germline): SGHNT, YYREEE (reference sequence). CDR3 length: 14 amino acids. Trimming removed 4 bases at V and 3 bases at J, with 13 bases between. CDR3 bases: TGTGCCAGCAGCACGGACGGACTTTACACTGAAGCTTTCTTT. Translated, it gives CASSTDGLYTEAFF.

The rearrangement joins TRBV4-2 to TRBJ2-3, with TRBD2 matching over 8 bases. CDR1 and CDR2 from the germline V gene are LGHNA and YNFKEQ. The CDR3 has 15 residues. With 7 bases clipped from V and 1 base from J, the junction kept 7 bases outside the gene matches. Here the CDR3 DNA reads TGTGCCAGCAATAGCGGGATACACCGCACAGATACGCAGTATTTT. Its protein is CASNSGIHRTDTQYF.

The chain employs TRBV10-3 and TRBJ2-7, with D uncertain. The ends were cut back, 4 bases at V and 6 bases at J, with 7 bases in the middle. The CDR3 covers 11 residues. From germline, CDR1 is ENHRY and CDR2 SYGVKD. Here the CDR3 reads CAISGLGEQYF. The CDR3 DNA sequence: TGTGCCATCAGTGGACTCGGCGAGCAGTACTTC.

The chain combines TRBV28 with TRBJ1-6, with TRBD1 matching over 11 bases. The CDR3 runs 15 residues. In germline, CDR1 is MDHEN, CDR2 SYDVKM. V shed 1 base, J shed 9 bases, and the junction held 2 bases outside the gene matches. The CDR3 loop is CASSLLGTGGSPLHF. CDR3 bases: TGTGCCAGCAGTTTATTGGGGACAGGGGGTTCACCCCTCCACTTT.